This TCR beta chain was sequenced during a study of sequential checkpoint blockade in melanoma. Treatment denoted: randomized to nivolumab then ipilimumab (arm A) or the reverse (arm B). None of the patients previously received DNA-damaging chemotherapy. PBMC sorting kept live CD3+CD8+ cells without CD19 or CD56. Assay used: immunoSEQ multiplex PCR; TCRdb lists only in-frame clones, some missing. The sample lists some 21,000 clones, roughly 86% occurring once. Sequencing was performed on CD8+ T cells sorted from blood (inferred from file names), taken from a patient given nivolumab and ipilimumab in sequence. The receptor was derived from a human donor with melanoma.

The CDR3 DNA sequence: TGTGCCAGCAGCTTAACAGGGGGACTGTCACAGCCCCAGCATTTT. It is translated as CASSLTGGLSQPQHF. The V call is TRBV5-5, the J call TRBJ1-5; 8 bases agree with TRBD1. CDR1 is SGHKS and CDR2 is YYEKEE in the germline V gene (reference sequence). The V and J ends lost 2 bases and 7 bases, in that order; junction bases with no gene match: 8. The CDR3 covers 15 residues.